This T cell receptor beta chain was captured in a study of blood T cell repertoires in COVID-19. The V gene's germline CDR1 is SGHRS and CDR2 YFSETQ. This CDR3 contains 14 residues. The V and J ends lost 4 bases and 5 bases, in that order; junction bases with no gene match: 6. Only in-frame clones appear in the TCRdb table, and some are missing; sequencing was by immunoSEQ multiplex PCR. The table shows more than 200,000 clones, with about 87% occurring only once. The specimen was PBMCs or T cells enriched from blood (not recorded which). This sequence joins TRBV5-1 and TRBJ2-3, with 8 bases aligning to TRBD1. The source of this sequence is a woman aged 45-59 years who had recovered from COVID-19. The CDR3 DNA is TGCGCCAGCAGCCCCGGGACAGGAGAAGATACGCAGTATTTT. As protein: CASSPGTGEDTQYF.